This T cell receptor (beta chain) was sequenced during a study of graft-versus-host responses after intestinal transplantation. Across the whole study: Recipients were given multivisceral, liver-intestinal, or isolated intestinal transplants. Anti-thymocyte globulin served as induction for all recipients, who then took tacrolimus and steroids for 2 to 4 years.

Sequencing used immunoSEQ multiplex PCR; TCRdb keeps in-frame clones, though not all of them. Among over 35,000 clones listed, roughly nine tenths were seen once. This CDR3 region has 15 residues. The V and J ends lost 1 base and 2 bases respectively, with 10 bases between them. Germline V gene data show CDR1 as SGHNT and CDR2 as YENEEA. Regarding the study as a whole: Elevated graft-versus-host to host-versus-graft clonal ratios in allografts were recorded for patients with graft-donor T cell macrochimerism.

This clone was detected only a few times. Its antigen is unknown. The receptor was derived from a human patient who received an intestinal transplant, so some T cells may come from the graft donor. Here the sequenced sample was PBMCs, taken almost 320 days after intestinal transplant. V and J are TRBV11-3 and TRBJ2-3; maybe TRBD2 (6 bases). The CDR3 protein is CASSLAGTPTDTQYF. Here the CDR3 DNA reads TGTGCCAGCAGCTTAGCTGGGACTCCCACAGATACGCAGTATTTT.